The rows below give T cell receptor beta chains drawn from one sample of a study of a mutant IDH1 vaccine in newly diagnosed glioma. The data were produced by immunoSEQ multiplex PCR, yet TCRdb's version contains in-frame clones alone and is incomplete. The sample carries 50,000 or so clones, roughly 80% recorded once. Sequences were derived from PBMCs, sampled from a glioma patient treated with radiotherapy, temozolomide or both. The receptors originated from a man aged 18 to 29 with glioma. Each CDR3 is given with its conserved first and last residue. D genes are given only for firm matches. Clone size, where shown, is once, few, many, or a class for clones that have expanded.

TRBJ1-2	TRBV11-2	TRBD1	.	CASSLGGRGTGYTF	TGTGCCAGCAGCTTAGGGGGCAGGGGGACTGGCTACACCTTC
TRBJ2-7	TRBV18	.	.	CASSPWGGSYEQYF	TGTGCCAGCTCACCATGGGGTGGCTCCTACGAGCAGTACTTC
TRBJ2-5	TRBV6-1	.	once	CARKWGAGETQYF	TGTGCCAGGAAATGGGGGGCTGGTGAGACCCAGTACTTC
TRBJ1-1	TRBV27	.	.	CASTQSVGSRAFF	TGTGCCAGCACTCAGTCAGTTGGCAGTCGGGCTTTCTTT
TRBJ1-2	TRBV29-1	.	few	CSVEIVRGYTF	TGCAGCGTTGAAATAGTGCGGGGCTACACCTTC
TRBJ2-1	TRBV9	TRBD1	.	CASSVGTGAYNEQFF	TGTGCCAGCAGCGTAGGGACAGGGGCCTACAATGAGCAGTTCTTC
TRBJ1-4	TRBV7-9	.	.	CASSLPGLEKLFF	TGTGCCAGCAGCTTACCGGGACTGGAAAAACTGTTTTTT
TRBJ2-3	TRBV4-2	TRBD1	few	CASSLGERGHTDTQYF	TGTGCCAGCAGCCTCGGCGAAAGGGGGCACACAGATACGCAGTATTTT
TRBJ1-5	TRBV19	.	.	CASSIGVNQPQHF	TGTGCCAGTAGTATAGGCGTGAATCAGCCCCAGCATTTT
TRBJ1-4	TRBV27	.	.	CASKRAGPNEKLFF	TGTGCCAGCAAGAGAGCGGGACCTAATGAAAAACTGTTTTTT
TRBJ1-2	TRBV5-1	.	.	CASSLGTVNGYTF	TGCGCCAGCAGCTTGGGGACAGTAAATGGCTACACCTTC
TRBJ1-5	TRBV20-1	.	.	CSATDFGPQHF	TGCAGTGCTACAGATTTTGGGCCCCAGCATTTT
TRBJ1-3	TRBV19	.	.	CASSDPGRRTSSGNTIYF	TGTGCCAGTAGTGACCCGGGACGGAGAACGAGCTCTGGAAACACCATATATTTT
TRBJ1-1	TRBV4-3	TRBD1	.	CASSERDRGQLENTEAFF	TGCGCCAGCAGCGAGCGGGACAGGGGGCAGTTGGAAAACACTGAAGCTTTCTTT
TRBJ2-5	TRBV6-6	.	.	CASSYSERQETQYF	TGTGCCAGCAGTTACTCGGAAAGACAAGAGACCCAGTACTTC
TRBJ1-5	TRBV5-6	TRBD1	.	CASSFGQGNQPQHF	TGTGCCAGCAGCTTCGGACAGGGCAATCAGCCCCAGCATTTT
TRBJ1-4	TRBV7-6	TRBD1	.	CASSSRTGGAGEKLFF	TGTGCCAGCAGCTCGCGGACAGGGGGCGCAGGTGAAAAACTGTTTTTT
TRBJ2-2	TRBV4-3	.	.	CASSQGAGVNTGELFF	TGCGCCAGCAGCCAAGGAGCCGGAGTAAACACCGGGGAGCTGTTTTTT
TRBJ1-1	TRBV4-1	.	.	CASSPRREMNTEAFF	TGCGCCAGCAGCCCAAGACGGGAGATGAACACTGAAGCTTTCTTT
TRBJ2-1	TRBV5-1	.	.	CASSLVGTYNEQFF	TGCGCCAGCAGCTTGGTCGGAACGTACAATGAGCAGTTCTTC